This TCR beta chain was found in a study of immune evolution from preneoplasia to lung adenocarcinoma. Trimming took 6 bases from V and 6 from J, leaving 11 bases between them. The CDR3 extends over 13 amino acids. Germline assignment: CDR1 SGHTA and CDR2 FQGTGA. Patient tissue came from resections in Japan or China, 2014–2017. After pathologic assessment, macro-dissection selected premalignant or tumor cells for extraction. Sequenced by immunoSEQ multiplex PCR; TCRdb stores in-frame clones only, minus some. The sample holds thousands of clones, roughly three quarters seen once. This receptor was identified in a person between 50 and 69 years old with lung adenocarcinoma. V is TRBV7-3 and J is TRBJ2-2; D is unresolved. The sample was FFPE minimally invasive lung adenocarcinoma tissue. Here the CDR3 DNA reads TGTGCCAGCAGTTCCGGAGATGCCGGGGAGCTGTTTTTT. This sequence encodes CASSSGDAGELFF.